This record covers a single TCR beta chain. Germline V gives CDR1 KGHDR, CDR2 SFDVKD. The CDR3 totals 16 residues. The ends lost 2 bases at V and 5 bases at J; junction bases unmatched: 10. The data were obtained in a study of blood T cell repertoires in COVID-19. The overall study: Spain, Italy and the United States supplied samples that represented acute and convalescent COVID-19.

The data were produced by immunoSEQ multiplex PCR, yet TCRdb's version contains in-frame clones alone and is incomplete. This table has roughly 350,000 clones, around 90% appearing once. The source material was peripheral blood. The V gene is TRBV24-1, the J gene TRBJ1-1; the match to TRBD1 covers 7 bases. This sequence originates from a woman between 18 and 29 years old who had recovered from COVID-19. The CDR3 DNA reads as TGTGCCACCAGTGATTCCCGTAGACAGGGTAGGACTGAAGCTTTCTTT. Its translation: CATSDSRRQGRTEAFF.